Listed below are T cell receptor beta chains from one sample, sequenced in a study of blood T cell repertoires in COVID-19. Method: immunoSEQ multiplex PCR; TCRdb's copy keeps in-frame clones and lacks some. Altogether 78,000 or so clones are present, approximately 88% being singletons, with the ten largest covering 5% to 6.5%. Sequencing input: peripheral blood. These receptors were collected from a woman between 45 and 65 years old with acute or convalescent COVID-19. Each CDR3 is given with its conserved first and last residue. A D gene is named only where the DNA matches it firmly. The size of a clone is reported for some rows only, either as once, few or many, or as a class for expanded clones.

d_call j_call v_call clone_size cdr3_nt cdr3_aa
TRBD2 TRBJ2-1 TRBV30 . TGTGCCTGGAAACTAGCGGGAGGGTCTGAGCAGTTCTTC CAWKLAGGSEQFF
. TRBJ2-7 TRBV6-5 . TGTGCCAGCAGCAATAGCAGGGCAGGGGAAGGCGAGCAGTACTTC CASSNSRAGEGEQYF
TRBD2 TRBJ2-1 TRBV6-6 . TGTGCCAGCAGCAGGACTAGCGGGGGGGCCAATGAGCAGTTCTTC CASSRTSGGANEQFF
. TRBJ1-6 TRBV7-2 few TGTGCCAGCAGCGCAGACAGTCACTATAATTCACCCCTCCACTTT CASSADSHYNSPLHF
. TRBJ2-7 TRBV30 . TGTGCCTGGAGTGCCCGGGGGTTATACGAGCAGTACTTC CAWSARGLYEQYF
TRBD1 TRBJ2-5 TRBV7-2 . TGTGCCAGCAGCCCCGGACAGGGGGGTAACCAAGAGACCCAGTACTTC CASSPGQGGNQETQYF
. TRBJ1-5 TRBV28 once TGTGCCAGCAGCCCTTTTTTAGGGGGTAGCAATCAGCCCCAGCATTTT CASSPFLGGSNQPQHF
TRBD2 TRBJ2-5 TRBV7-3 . TGTGCCAGCAGCTCCCTCGGCGGGAGTATAACCGGCCTTAACTTC CASSSLGGSITGLNF
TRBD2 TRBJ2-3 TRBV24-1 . TGTGCCACCAGTCCCGGGGGGACAGATACGCAGTATTTT CATSPGGTDTQYF
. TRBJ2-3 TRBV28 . TGTGCCAGCAGTTACGGGAGCACAGATACGCAGTATTTT CASSYGSTDTQYF
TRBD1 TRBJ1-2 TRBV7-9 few TGTGCCAGCAGCACCGGGACAGACTATGGCTACACCTTC CASSTGTDYGYTF
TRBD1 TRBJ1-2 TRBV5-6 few TGTGCCAGCAGCCCGGGACAGAACTATGGCTACACCTTC CASSPGQNYGYTF
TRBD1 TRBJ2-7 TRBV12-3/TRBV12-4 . TGTGCCAGCAGTGGGACAGGGGGCTTCGAGCAGTACTTC CASSGTGGFEQYF
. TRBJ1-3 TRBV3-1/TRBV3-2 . TGTGCCAGCAGCCAAGAAGGCGATAGGGAGAGCTCTGGAAACACCATATATTTT CASSQEGDRESSGNTIYF
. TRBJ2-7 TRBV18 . TGTGCCAGCTCAACTATGACAGATATCTCCTACGAGCAGTACTTC CASSTMTDISYEQYF
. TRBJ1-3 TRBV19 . TGTGCCAGTAGCCCTAACTCTGGAAACACCATATATTTT CASSPNSGNTIYF
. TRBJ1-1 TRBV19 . TGTGCCAGTAGTTTAACACAGGGCGGGGGGACTGAAGCTTTCTTT CASSLTQGGGTEAFF
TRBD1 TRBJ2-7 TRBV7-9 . TGTGCCAGCAGCTGGGACAGGGAGGGTCTCGAGCAGTACTTC CASSWDREGLEQYF
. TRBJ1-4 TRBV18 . TGTGCCAGCTCACTAAACAGTCTGGATTCTAATGAAAAACTGTTTTTT CASSLNSLDSNEKLFF
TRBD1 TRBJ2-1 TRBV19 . TGTGCCAGTAGAAGCCAGGGGGAAAGTCTTGAGCAGTTCTTC CASRSQGESLEQFF
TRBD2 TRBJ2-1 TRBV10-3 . TGTGCCATCAGTCGGACTAGCGGGGGGCCCCCGAATGAGCAGTTCTTC CAISRTSGGPPNEQFF
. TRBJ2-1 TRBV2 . TGTGCCAGCAGCTTGTTACAGGGAAGTTCAACCTACAATGAGCAGTTCTTC CASSLLQGSSTYNEQFF
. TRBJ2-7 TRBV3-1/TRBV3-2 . TGTGCCAGCAGCCAAGCTCGGTACCCTCTCTACGAGCAGTACTTC CASSQARYPLYEQYF
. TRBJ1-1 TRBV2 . TGTGCCAGCAGTGAAGGAGGGAGCCTGCGTGTAGCTGAAGCTTTCTTT CASSEGGSLRVAEAFF
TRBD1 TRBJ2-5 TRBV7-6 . TGTGCCAGCAGCTTAGCGGGACAGGGAGAGACCCAGTACTTC CASSLAGQGETQYF
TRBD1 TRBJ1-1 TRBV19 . TGTGCCAGTACTATGATACAGGGGAGTACTGAAGCTTTCTTT CASTMIQGSTEAFF
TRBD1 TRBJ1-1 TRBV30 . TGTGCCTGGAACCAGGGGGTGATGAACACTGAAGCTTTCTTT CAWNQGVMNTEAFF
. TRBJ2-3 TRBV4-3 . TGCGCCAGCAGCCAAGTTCTCAGCGGGACAGATACGCAGTATTTT CASSQVLSGTDTQYF
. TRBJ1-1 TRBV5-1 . TGCGCCAGCAGCTGGGGACAATTGAACACTGAAGCTTTCTTT CASSWGQLNTEAFF
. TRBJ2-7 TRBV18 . TGTGCCAGCTCACCGAGGGGACAAACCTACGAGCAGTACTTC CASSPRGQTYEQYF
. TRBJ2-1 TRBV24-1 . TGTGCCACCGCAGGGGTTGGCAATGAGCAGTTCTTC CATAGVGNEQFF
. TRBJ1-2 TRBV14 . TGTGCCAGCAGCCGCGGCGGAGGGAGGTATGGCTACACCTTC CASSRGGGRYGYTF
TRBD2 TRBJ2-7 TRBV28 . TGTGCCAGCAGTTCCAGGACTAGCGGGAATGGCCTTTACGAGCAGTACTTC CASSSRTSGNGLYEQYF
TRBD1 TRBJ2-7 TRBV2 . TGTGCCAGCAGTCCCGGGACAGGGGGGTACGGGGCTTACGAGCAGTACTTC CASSPGTGGYGAYEQYF
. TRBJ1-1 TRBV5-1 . TGCGCCAGCAGCTTTTGGGGGGGTAACACTGAAGCTTTCTTT CASSFWGGNTEAFF
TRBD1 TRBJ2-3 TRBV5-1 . TGCGCCAGCAGCCCCGGGACAGGGGACAGCACAGATACGCAGTATTTT CASSPGTGDSTDTQYF
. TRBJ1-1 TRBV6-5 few TGTGCCAGCAGTTACTCGACAACCAACACTGAAGCTTTCTTT CASSYSTTNTEAFF
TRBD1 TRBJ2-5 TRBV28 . TGTGCCAGCAGTTTAAGGGGGCCGGTGGTCTTCCAGTACTTC CASSLRGPVVFQYF
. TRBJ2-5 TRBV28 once TGTGCCAGCAGTTCCCAAGGGGCGCGTTTGGAGACCCAGTACTTC CASSSQGARLETQYF
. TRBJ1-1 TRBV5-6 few TGTGCCAGCAGCCCCTGGGCCGCCCTTGAAGCTTTCTTT CASSPWAALEAFF